This TCR beta chain was sequenced for a study of blood T cell repertoires in COVID-19. Study-level background: Donors in the United States, Italy and Spain gave samples during acute or convalescent COVID-19. Sources were T cells, B-cell-depleted T cells, or PBMCs; the material itself was cDNA or gDNA.

The CDR3 is made up of 16 amino acids. Trimming removed 0 bases at V and 8 bases at J, with 19 bases between. The germline V gene has CDR1 SGHTA and CDR2 FQGNSA. One Seattle source followed patients from active infection through their disease course. In the authors' workflow: Estimated nucleated cell counts came from reference gene primer amplification. Here immunoSEQ multiplex PCR was the method, and the copy in TCRdb shows in-frame clones only, minus some. The V and J calls and clone size were taken over from that table, and D and trimming were inferred from the DNA. The table shows 150,000 or so clones, with around 87% occurring only once.

Sequenced input: peripheral blood. The chain carries TRBV7-2 and TRBJ1-2; maybe TRBD1 (5 bases). The TCR sequence derives from a woman in her 70s with COVID-19, enrolled during active disease. The CDR3 DNA reads as TGTGCCAGCAGCTTAGCGTCTGGCAGGGCGGGGGAAGGCTACACCTTC. Its protein is CASSLASGRAGEGYTF. The entire variable domain, with the rest obtained from reference TRBV7-2 and TRBJ1-2, is as follows: GAGVSQSPSNKVTEKGKDVELRCDPISGHTALYWYRQSLGQGLEFLIYFQGNSAPDKSGLPSDRFSAERTGGSVSTLTIQRTQQEDSAVYLCASSLASGRAGEGYTFGSGTRLTVV.